The rows below give T cell receptor beta chains drawn from one sample of a study of shared clonotypes between healthy human individuals. TCRdb keeps only in-frame clones here, not all; method: immunoSEQ multiplex PCR. The sample shows around 500,000 clones, 70% to 80% of them seen only once. The sequencing input was PBMCs. The receptor source for this set is a middle-aged woman in good health. Some clones in this sample may be carry-over from other donors' samples. CDR3s include the opening cysteine and the closing phenylalanine or tryptophan. Each record gives: clone size, D gene, J gene, V gene, CDR3 protein, CDR3 DNA. D genes are given only for firm matches. Clone sizes are given selectively: once, few, many, or a class where the clone is expanded.

. . TRBJ2-5 TRBV18 CASSLSPGPGETQYF TGTGCCAGCTCACTATCACCGGGCCCGGGAGAGACCCAGTACTTC
many TRBD2 TRBJ2-1 TRBV5-1 CASSQLAGAANEQFF TGCGCCAGCAGCCAACTAGCGGGAGCTGCCAATGAGCAGTTCTTC
. . TRBJ1-2 TRBV19 CASSFPRGFYGYTF TGTGCCAGTAGTTTCCCCCGGGGCTTCTATGGCTACACCTTC
. TRBD2 TRBJ2-3 TRBV5-1 CASSLAPAGSTDTQYF TGCGCCAGCAGCTTGGCCCCAGCGGGGTCCACAGATACGCAGTATTTT
. TRBD2 TRBJ2-1 TRBV30 CAWSDALAGSYNEQFF TGTGCCTGGAGTGACGCTCTAGCGGGCTCCTACAATGAGCAGTTCTTC
. TRBD2 TRBJ2-1 TRBV28 CASSLWTSGRYNEQFF TGTGCCAGCAGTTTATGGACTAGCGGGAGGTACAATGAGCAGTTCTTC
. TRBD1 TRBJ1-1 TRBV11-2 CASSFRAGGNTEAFF TGTGCCAGCAGCTTCCGGGCAGGGGGAAACACTGAAGCTTTCTTT
. . TRBJ2-1 TRBV5-1 CASSLDRYNEQFF TGCGCCAGCAGCCTGGACAGATACAATGAGCAGTTCTTC
. TRBD2 TRBJ2-7 TRBV28 CASTGTSGSYEQYF TGTGCCAGCACCGGGACTAGCGGGAGCTACGAGCAGTACTTC
. . TRBJ1-4 TRBV30 CASAPTGFIEKLFF TGTGCCTCCGCGCCCACAGGGTTCATTGAAAAACTGTTTTTT
. . TRBJ1-3 TRBV18 CASSPPGPTAIYF TGTGCCAGCTCACCACCGGGACCCACAGCCATATATTTT
. . TRBJ2-7 TRBV28 CASSLFGDEQYF TGTGCCAGCAGTTTATTCGGTGACGAGCAGTACTTC
. . TRBJ2-2 TRBV19 CASSGGRNTGELFF TGTGCCAGTAGCGGGGGCCGGAACACCGGGGAGCTGTTTTTT
once . TRBJ2-5 TRBV4-2 CASSRGAGETQYF TGTGCCAGCAGCCGGGGGGCGGGAGAGACCCAGTACTTC
. . TRBJ2-3 TRBV11-1 CASSLAGGADTQYF TGTGCCAGCAGCTTAGCTGGGGGAGCGGATACGCAGTATTTT
. . TRBJ2-1 TRBV2 CASSRDGRGQFF TGTGCCAGCAGTCGGGACGGCCGGGGGCAGTTCTTC
. TRBD1 TRBJ1-1 TRBV11-2 CASTLRGGPNTEAFF TGTGCCAGCACCCTCAGGGGGGGGCCGAACACTGAAGCTTTCTTT
once . TRBJ2-1 TRBV6-5 CASRPRGKQFF TGTGCCAGCAGACCCCGGGGTAAACAGTTCTTC
. TRBD2 TRBJ2-2 TRBV10-3 CAISDLRLAGRGTGELFF TGTGCCATCAGTGATTTAAGGCTAGCGGGACGGGGCACCGGGGAGCTGTTTTTT
. TRBD2 TRBJ2-1 TRBV6-4 CASSETSGSGDEQFF TGTGCCAGCAGCGAGACTAGCGGGAGTGGCGATGAGCAGTTCTTC
. . TRBJ1-2 TRBV28 CASNWAALNYGYTF TGTGCCAGCAACTGGGCGGCACTTAACTATGGCTACACCTTC
once . TRBJ2-2 TRBV9 CASSVAKGRNTGELFF TGTGCCAGCAGCGTAGCTAAAGGACGGAACACCGGGGAGCTGTTTTTT
. . TRBJ1-1 TRBV5-1 CASSLASMGTTEAFF TGCGCCAGCAGCTTGGCCTCTATGGGGACCACTGAAGCTTTCTTT
. TRBD1 TRBJ1-3 TRBV2 CASTTGDGNTIYF TGTGCCAGCACAACAGGGGACGGAAACACCATATATTTT
once TRBD1 TRBJ1-4 TRBV6-1 CASSRGTGGSEKLFF TGTGCCAGCAGTCGCGGGACAGGCGGTAGCGAAAAACTGTTTTTT
once . TRBJ1-2 TRBV7-9 CASSLARPGDYGYTF TGTGCCAGCAGCTTAGCGCGTCCAGGGGACTATGGCTACACCTTC
. . TRBJ2-5 TRBV5-1 CASSLVSLRETQYF TGCGCCAGCAGCTTGGTCTCTTTGAGAGAGACCCAGTACTTC
once TRBD2 TRBJ2-7 TRBV5-4 CASRTGTSSYEQYF TGTGCCAGCAGGACCGGGACTAGCTCCTACGAGCAGTACTTC
. TRBD1 TRBJ1-1 TRBV18 CASSKTGDVTEAFF TGTGCCAGCTCGAAGACAGGGGATGTCACTGAAGCTTTCTTT
. . TRBJ2-2 TRBV7-2 CASPPEGRNTGELFF TGTGCCAGCCCCCCAGAAGGGAGGAACACCGGGGAGCTGTTTTTT
. . TRBJ2-1 TRBV11-2 CASSLLQGYNEQFF TGTGCCAGCAGCTTATTACAGGGATACAATGAGCAGTTCTTC